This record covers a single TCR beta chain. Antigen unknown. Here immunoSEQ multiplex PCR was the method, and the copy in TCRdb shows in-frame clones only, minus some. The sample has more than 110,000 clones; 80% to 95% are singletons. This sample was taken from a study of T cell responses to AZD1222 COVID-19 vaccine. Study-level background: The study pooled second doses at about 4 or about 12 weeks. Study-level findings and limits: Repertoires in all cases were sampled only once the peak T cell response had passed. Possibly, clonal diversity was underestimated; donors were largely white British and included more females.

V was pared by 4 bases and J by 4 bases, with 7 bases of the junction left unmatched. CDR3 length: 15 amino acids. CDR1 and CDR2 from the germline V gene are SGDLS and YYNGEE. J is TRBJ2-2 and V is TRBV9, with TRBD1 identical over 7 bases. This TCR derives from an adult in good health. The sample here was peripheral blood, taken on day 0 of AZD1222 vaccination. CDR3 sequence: CASSKNRGATGELFF. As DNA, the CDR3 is TGTGCCAGCAGCAAAAACAGGGGAGCCACCGGGGAGCTGTTTTTT.